Given below is one TCR beta chain in context. This record comes from a study of blood T cell repertoires in COVID-19. Repertoires were generated with immunoSEQ multiplex PCR, while TCRdb's copy carries only in-frame clones and drops some. The table has around 300,000 clones, roughly 88% seen once; the top ten hold more than 5%. CDR1 is SGHVS, CDR2 FQNEAQ, per germline. With 0 bases clipped from V and 4 bases from J, the junction kept 14 bases outside the gene matches. The CDR3 consists of 19 residues. This rearrangement joins TRBV7-8 to TRBJ2-2, with 7 bases matching TRBD2. Specimen: PBMCs or T cells enriched from blood (not recorded which). The receptor was isolated from a man aged 25 to 40 who had recovered from COVID-19. The CDR3 DNA reads as TGTGCCAGCAGCTTAGCGGCCCCCGGGGCGGGGGAACTCACCGGGGAGCTGTTTTTT. Its translation is CASSLAAPGAGELTGELFF. Full variable domain (remainder filled in from reference TRBV7-8 and TRBJ2-2): GAGVSQSPRYKVAKRGQDVALRCDPISGHVSLFWYQQALGQGPEFLTYFQNEAQLDKSGLPSDRFFAERPEGSVSTLKIQRTQQEDSAVYLCASSLAAPGAGELTGELFFGEGSRLTVL.